Shown below are 24 T cell receptor beta chains from a single sample sequenced in a study of blood T cell repertoires in COVID-19. Repertoires were generated with immunoSEQ multiplex PCR, while TCRdb's copy carries only in-frame clones and drops some. The data hold tens of thousands of clones, with roughly 88% observed a single time. Sequencing input: peripheral blood. Every receptor here comes from a woman aged 70 to 79 with acute or convalescent COVID-19.

The V gene is TRBV2, the J gene TRBJ1-6, with TRBD1 matching 8 bases. Germline V gives CDR1 SNHLY, CDR2 FYNNEI. V lost 6 bases and J lost 5; bases outside the gene matches: 6. The CDR3 runs 15 residues. The CDR3 coding sequence is TGTGCCAGCAGGGGCGGGACAGGTCATAATTCACCCCTCCACTTT. Translation gives CASRGGTGHNSPLHF.

V gene TRBV5-1 combines with J gene TRBJ2-5; maybe TRBD1 (6 bases). The CDR3 runs to 16 residues. Trimming left V 0 bases short and J 2 bases short, with 14 bases between. Per germline, CDR1 SGHRS and CDR2 YFSETQ. CDR3 sequence (DNA): TGCGCCAGCAGCTTGGTTCGAAGCACAGGGCAAGAGACCCAGTACTTC. It translates to CASSLVRSTGQETQYF.

This chain links TRBV6-5 with TRBJ1-2; TRBD1 aligns across 8 bases. In germline, CDR1 is MNHEY, CDR2 SVGAGI. CDR3 length: 15 amino acids. V was clipped by 6 bases and J by 0 bases; unmatched bases: 6. The CDR3: CASRTRTGSNYGYTF. CDR3 nucleotides: TGTGCCAGCAGAACGAGGACAGGGTCTAACTATGGCTACACCTTC.

CDR3 nucleotides: TGTGCCTGGAGTACTAGCACAGATACGCAGTATTTT. This codes for CAWSTSTDTQYF. The chain couples TRBV30 to TRBJ2-3; D ambiguous. The CDR3 is 12 amino acids. Trimming shortened V by 2 bases and J by 0 bases, and 3 bases separated the two germline ends. Germline CDR1 reads GTSNPN; CDR2 reads SVGIG (reference sequence).

This clone came up a few times. The chain has TRBV28 and TRBJ2-7; 7 bases are a match to TRBD1. The germline CDR1 and CDR2 sequences are MDHEN and SYDVKM. Trimming removed 6 bases from V and 5 bases from J; junction bases left unmatched: 13. This CDR3 is built from 15 residues. CDR3 residues: CASSPPERQGNEQYF. The DNA for the CDR3 is TGTGCCAGCAGCCCCCCGGAGAGACAGGGAAACGAGCAGTACTTC.

The V gene is TRBV12-3 or TRBV12-4, the J gene TRBJ1-2; D perhaps matches TRBD1 (5 bases). Between the trimmed V and J ends, which lost 2 bases and 7 bases, there was a span of 8 bases. There are 12 residues in the CDR3. The CDR3 sequence is CASSLIQGGYTF. The CDR3 nucleotides are TGTGCCAGCAGTTTAATCCAGGGTGGCTACACCTTC.

The chain has TRBV18 and TRBJ2-5; D might be TRBD1 (6 bases). The V gene lost 5 bases and the J gene lost 0 bases, with 10 bases spanning the gap. The CDR3 is 14 residues long. CDR1 is KGHSH, CDR2 LQKENI, per germline. The CDR3 DNA follows: TGTGCCAGCTCAGGCTGGACAGACCAAGAGACCCAGTACTTC. Translation gives CASSGWTDQETQYF. Looking up the rest from reference TRBV18 and TRBJ2-5 gives the full variable domain: NAGVMQNPRHLVRRRGQEARLRCSPMKGHSHVYWYRQLPEEGLKFMVYLQKENIIDESGMPKERFSAEFPKEGPSILRIQQVVRGDSAAYFCASSGWTDQETQYFGPGTRLLVL.

The sample holds a few counts of this clone. The chain couples TRBV11-2 to TRBJ1-4; 8 nucleotides agree with TRBD1. The germline V gene encodes CDR1 SGHAT and CDR2 FQNNGV. V trimming: 1 base; J trimming: 7 bases; junction bases outside the gene matches: 5. CDR3 length: 15 residues. The CDR3 is CASSLGTGFSEKLFF. CDR3 sequence (DNA): TGTGCCAGCAGCTTAGGGACAGGGTTTAGTGAAAAACTGTTTTTT.

The CDR3 bases are TGTGCCAGCAGTGTAGGGACAGCCTATAATTCACCCCTCCACTTT. It specifies CASSVGTAYNSPLHF. The chain joins TRBV6-6 to TRBJ1-6; 7 bases are a match to TRBD1. Germline V gene lookup returns CDR1 MNHNY and CDR2 SVGAGI (reference sequence). The CDR3 loop spans 15 amino acids. Germline trimming cut 5 bases from V and 2 bases from J; bases unmatched to any gene: 3.

The chain joins TRBV18 to TRBJ2-7, with D uncertain. The germline CDR1 and CDR2 sequences are KGHSH and LQKENI. Trimming stripped 1 base from V and 1 base from J, with 8 bases between. CDR3 length equals 14 residues. CDR3 nucleotide sequence: TGTGCCAGCTCACCACGTGGCCCGTCCTACGAGCAGTACTTC. This gives the protein CASSPRGPSYEQYF.

The CDR3: CASSNRNYNEQFF. CDR3 coding DNA: TGTGCCAGCAGTAACAGAAACTACAATGAGCAGTTCTTC. The V and J genes are TRBV6-6 and TRBJ2-1; the D is unclear. Germline-derived CDR1 and CDR2 are MNHNY and SVGAGI (reference sequence). The length of the CDR3 is 13 residues. Trimming removed 5 bases from V and 3 bases from J, with 8 bases in between.

The chain combines TRBV28 with TRBJ2-6; TRBD1 agrees at 7 bases. With 3 bases clipped from V and 1 base from J, the junction kept 9 bases outside the gene matches. The CDR3 is made up of 18 amino acids. Looked up from germline, CDR1 is MDHEN and CDR2 is SYDVKM. The CDR3 DNA reads as TGTGCCAGCAGTTTTTTTGCAGGGGGAGAGTCTGGGGCCAACGTCCTGACTTTC. This codes for CASSFFAGGESGANVLTF.

The chain recombines TRBV5-6 with TRBJ1-1; maybe TRBD1 (6 bases). In germline, CDR1 is SGHDT, CDR2 YYEEEE. The germline V and J ends were trimmed by 6 bases and 0 bases, with 18 bases remaining between them. There are 16 residues in the CDR3. The CDR3 protein is CASTVPDSEMNTEAFF. The DNA for the CDR3 is TGTGCCAGCACCGTTCCGGACAGCGAAATGAACACTGAAGCTTTCTTT.

This clone was seen only once. This chain uses TRBV3-1 (or the pseudogene TRBV3-2) with TRBJ2-1, with 9 bases lining up with TRBD2. CDR1 LGHDT and CDR2 YNNKEL come from the germline V gene (reference sequence). Germline trimming cut 1 base from V and 2 bases from J; bases unmatched to any gene: 9. The CDR3 has 18 residues. CDR3 bases: TGTGCCAGCAGCCAAGGATGGAATAGCGGGGGAGCCTACAATGAGCAGTTCTTC. Its protein product is CASSQGWNSGGAYNEQFF.

The chain couples TRBV4-1 to TRBJ2-5; D possibly corresponds to TRBD2 (6 bases). Trimming left V 1 base short and J 5 bases short, with 14 bases between. The germline V gene encodes CDR1 MGHRA and CDR2 YSYEKL. The CDR3 is made up of 15 amino acids. The CDR3 region has the DNA TGCGCCAGCAGCCAAGTAGGGCTAGGAGGGGAGACCCAGTACTTC. Translated, it gives CASSQVGLGGETQYF.

The V call is TRBV7-6, the J call TRBJ2-5, with 15 bases fitting TRBD2. The CDR3 is made up of 18 amino acids. V shed 3 bases and J 5 bases; nucleotides not matched to a gene: 10. CDR1 is SGHVS and CDR2 is FNYEAQ in the germline V gene. The CDR3 loop reads CASSFLTGTSGRSETQYF. DNA for the CDR3: TGTGCCAGCAGCTTTCTCACCGGGACTAGCGGGAGGAGTGAGACCCAGTACTTC.

This chain links TRBV5-1 with TRBJ1-2; no definite D call. The CDR3 is 17 residues long. Germline V gene lookup returns CDR1 SGHRS and CDR2 YFSETQ. Deletions cut 1 base from V and 5 bases from J, with 21 bases between. DNA for the CDR3: TGCGCCAGCAGCTTGTTTTCAGGTGCTTTTAGTAGTTATGGCTACACCTTC. Amino acids: CASSLFSGAFSSYGYTF.

The rearrangement links TRBV30 to TRBJ1-2; weak D call: TRBD1 (6 bases). CDR1 is GTSNPN and CDR2 is SVGIG in the germline V gene (reference sequence). Trimming took 1 base from V and 6 from J, leaving 18 bases between them. This CDR3 spans 15 amino acids. CDR3 sequence (DNA): TGTGCCTGGAGTGCCAAACTACAGGGTCGGGATGGCTACACCTTC. Translating it yields CAWSAKLQGRDGYTF.

The chain has TRBV12-2 and TRBJ1-4; the DNA was not used to check the table's D call, TRBD1. TRBV12-2 is an annotated pseudogene. The CDR3 runs to 18 residues. The CDR3 reads CASRLALRRDRENEKLFF. The CDR3 coding sequence is TGTGCAAGTCGCTTAGCGCTTCGTCGGGACAGGGAGAATGAAAAACTGTTTTTT.

The gene calls are TRBV5-4 and TRBJ2-7, with 7 positions matching TRBD1. The CDR3 spans 15 residues. The J segment lost 0 bases and the V segment lost 0 bases, leaving 3 bases of the junction unmatched. CDR1 and CDR2 (germline): SGHNT, YYREEE (reference sequence). As DNA, the CDR3 is TGTGCCAGCAGCTTGGGGACAGGTGCCTCCTACGAGCAGTACTTC. Translated, it gives CASSLGTGASYEQYF.

The V gene is TRBV11-1, the J gene TRBJ2-7; 10 nucleotides match TRBD2. Germline trimming cut 4 bases from V and 7 bases from J; bases unmatched to any gene: 10. This CDR3 comprises 15 residues. Germline CDR1 and CDR2: SGHAT and FQDESV (reference sequence). The CDR3 DNA reads as TGTGCCAGCAGCTCCGGACTAGCGGAGGTCTGGGAGCAGTACTTC. This gives the protein CASSSGLAEVWEQYF. Full variable domain (rest looked up from reference TRBV11-1 and TRBJ2-7): EAEVAQSPRYKITEKSQAVAFWCDPISGHATLYWYRQILGQGPELLVQFQDESVVDDSQLPKDRFSAERLKGVDSTLKIQPAELGDSAMYLCASSSGLAEVWEQYFGPGTRLTVT.

This clone was observed a single time. CDR3 DNA: TGCGCCAGCAGCCAAGTGGTAGCGCCCATGACCCAGTACTTC. As protein: CASSQVVAPMTQYF. The chain joins TRBV4-1 to TRBJ2-5; TRBD2 is a possible D gene (5 bases). The length of the CDR3 is 14 residues. Per the germline V gene, CDR1 is MGHRA and CDR2 is YSYEKL. V lost 1 base and J 7 bases, leaving 13 bases between the germline ends.

V usage is TRBV6-5 and J usage is TRBJ1-5, with a weak D call TRBD1 (6 bases). The CDR3 runs to 15 residues. V was trimmed by 6 bases and J by 6 bases, leaving 18 bases between them. Germline V gene data show CDR1 as MNHEY and CDR2 as SVGAGI. CDR3: CASRPGGGGTQPQHF. In nucleotides, the CDR3 is TGTGCCAGCAGGCCGGGGGGGGGCGGCACTCAGCCCCAGCATTTT.

The CDR3 sequence: CASSQRTSVRETQYF. The CDR3 region has the DNA TGTGCCAGCAGCCAAAGGACTAGCGTGCGGGAGACCCAGTACTTC. The V and J genes are TRBV3-1 (or the pseudogene TRBV3-2) and TRBJ2-5, with 9 bases lining up with TRBD2. Germline V gene lookup returns CDR1 LGHDT and CDR2 YNNKEL (reference sequence). The V gene end was trimmed by 2 bases and the J gene end by 5 bases; junction bases not matched to a gene: 6. This CDR3 spans 15 amino acids.